This TCR beta chain was recovered during a study of blood T cell repertoires in COVID-19. The method was immunoSEQ multiplex PCR; TCRdb's version includes in-frame clones alone and lacks a portion of them. The data contain a few hundred thousand clones, around 87% of them singletons. One Seattle source followed patients from active infection through their disease course. In germline, CDR1 is LNHDA, CDR2 SQIVND (reference sequence). V was trimmed by 4 bases and J by 4 bases, leaving 20 bases between them. The CDR3 extends over 16 amino acids. Sequencing input: peripheral blood. This TCR was sampled from a woman aged 25 to 39 with COVID-19, enrolled during active disease. The chain combines TRBV19 with TRBJ2-7, with D maybe TRBD1 (6 bases). The CDR3 DNA reads TGTGCCAGTAGTAGAGAAGCCCACAGGGATACTTACGAGCAGTACTTC. This translates into CASSREAHRDTYEQYF.